The subject of this entry is one TCR beta chain. This record comes from a study of radiotherapy plus CTLA-4 blockade in lung cancer. Here immunoSEQ multiplex PCR was the method, and the copy in TCRdb shows in-frame clones only, minus some. The sample gives 80,000 to 95,000 clones, less than 90% of which show up once; 0.75% to 0.95% is in the top ten. Germline V gene data show CDR1 as MDHEN and CDR2 as SYDVKM. The CDR3 extends over 13 amino acids. V was pared by 7 bases and J by 10 bases, with 17 bases between. The genes are TRBV28 and TRBJ2-1; either TRBD1 or TRBD2 may supply D (6 bases each). The clonotype comes from a human donor with non-small cell lung cancer who had stable disease on radiotherapy plus ipilimumab. Specimen: peripheral blood, collected from a patient treated with radiotherapy plus ipilimumab. The CDR3 reads CASILPGEEEQFF. CDR3 DNA: TGTGCCAGCATCCTACCAGGGGAGGAGGAGCAGTTCTTC.